This TCR beta chain appears in the sequencing data of a study of T cell repertoires in cytomegalovirus infection. In this sample, this clonotype turned up many times. TCRdb reprocessed the reads via MiXCR and lists one record per CDR3 protein. The sample lists 200,000 or so distinct CDR3 sequences; roughly 19% were seen once. Per the germline V gene, CDR1 is MNHGY and CDR2 is SAAAGT. CDR3 length: 11 residues. With 2 bases removed from V and 5 bases from J, the gap between germline ends came to 3 bases. The V gene is TRBV6-8, the J gene TRBJ2-5; D not certain. The sequencing sample was made of PBMCs. The source of this sequence is a human donor in good health (CMV status not recorded). Some clones in this sample may be carry-over from other donors' samples. The CDR3 nucleotides are TGTGCCAGCAGTTACCGGGAGACCCAGTACTTC. Its protein is CASSYRETQYF.